This T cell receptor (beta chain) was retrieved from a study of blood T cell repertoires in COVID-19. In the original analysis: Quantification of nucleated cells was approximated via reference gene primer amplification. Libraries were prepared by immunoSEQ multiplex PCR; TCRdb keeps only in-frame clonotypes and omits some of them. Clone size and V and J calls were adopted from that table, with D and trimming inferred from the DNA. The profile shows tens of thousands of clones, roughly 89% of them singletons. The CDR3 has 13 amino acids. The germline gives CDR1 MDHEN, CDR2 SYDVKM. V was trimmed by 5 bases and J by 4 bases, leaving 11 bases between them.

The sequence was obtained from a woman aged 60 to 75 with COVID-19, enrolled during active disease. Sequenced: peripheral blood. The gene calls are TRBV28 and TRBJ1-2, with a possible D match to TRBD1 (5 bases). CDR3 protein: CASSPGVVYGYTF. The CDR3 nucleotides read TGTGCCAGCAGTCCGGGGGTGGTCTATGGCTACACCTTC.